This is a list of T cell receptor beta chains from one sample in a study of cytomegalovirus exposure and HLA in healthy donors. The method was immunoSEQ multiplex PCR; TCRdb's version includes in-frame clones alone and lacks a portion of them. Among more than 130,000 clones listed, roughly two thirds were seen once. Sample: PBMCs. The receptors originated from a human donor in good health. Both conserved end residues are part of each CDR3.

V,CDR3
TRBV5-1,CASSPGLADEQFF
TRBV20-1,CSALGGTQYF
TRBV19,CASSIGQETYEQYF
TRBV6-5,CASSYTRTVSTDTQYF
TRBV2,CASRGLAGVRSTDTQYF
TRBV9,CASSVDGTRGRTAEQFF
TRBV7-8,CASSLFIGDRPNYGYTF
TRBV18,CASSRQGDNGYTF
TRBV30,CAWSVSAGKGQFF
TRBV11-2,CASSTQGVVETQYF
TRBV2,CASRTSGYNEQFF
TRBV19,CASSQGAGQPQHF
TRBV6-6,CASSYSSSVNYGYTF
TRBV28,CASSSHILGTSGPTDTQYF
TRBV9,CASSVVQDPTDTQYF
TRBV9,CASSARTSLADTQYF
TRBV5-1,CASAVTQYQPQHF
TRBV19,CASRRGSTDTRTDTQYF
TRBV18,CASSPERGEQYF
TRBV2,CASSLLGVGEKLFF
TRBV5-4,CASSSEGLVDTQYF
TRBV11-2,CASSPILVPPGSGAFF
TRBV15,CATSRDRGAAQETQYF
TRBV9,CASSVVPGQYSEAFF
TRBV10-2,CASRSKQGAGNQPQHF
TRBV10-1,CASSDQRGEEETQYF
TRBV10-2,CASSDFAINTGELFF
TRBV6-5,CASSYGQGSNQPQHF
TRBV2,CASSLGQGYTGELFF
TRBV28,CASVWGGRSYEQYF
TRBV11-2,CASSPTPQGYEQYF
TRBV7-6,CASSLGGTGRTDTQYF
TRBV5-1,CASSLEGATGGLYEQFF
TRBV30,CAWTSGGGAKETQYF
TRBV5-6,CASSLRGGVTDTQYF
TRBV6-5,CASSYRGLGGEQYF
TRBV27,CASSFSPGNPHAEAFF
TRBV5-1,CASSLAPGTEGETQYF
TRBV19,CASSRRELNQPQHF
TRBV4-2,CASSRDSGPDEQFF
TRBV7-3,CASSLREAGDTQYF
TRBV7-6,CASSSGGAYNEQFF
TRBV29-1,CSADPGQGGGEQFF
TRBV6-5,CASRSSGNTIYF
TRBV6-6,CASSYAGASTDTQYF
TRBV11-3,CASSLRDVGPGELFF
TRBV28,CASRPTGQGFEQYF
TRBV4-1,CASSQDTDRVFGNTIYF
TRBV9,CASSVGPGRGGPQHF
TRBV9,CASSDPGLAGTLGETQYF
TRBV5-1,CASSPGLATYNEQFF
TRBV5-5,CASSPGTANTGELFF
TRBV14,CASRRQNSPLHF
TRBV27,CASRNRGGPSDTQYF
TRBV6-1,CASEDPSYEQYF